The T cell receptor beta chain under discussion was sequenced for a study of glioma-infiltrating T cells. Study observations and caveats: Gliomas, especially low-grade, showed above-expected tissue-blood divergence; non-neoplastic patients showed below.

Germline lookup yields CDR1 DFQATT and CDR2 SNEGSKA (reference sequence). There are 14 residues in the CDR3. Trimming shortened V by 0 bases and J by 6 bases, and 15 bases separated the two germline ends. This clonotype was counted between two and nine times. Its antigen is undetermined. Using RNA template, CDR3s of TCR alpha and beta were amplified with iRepertoire arm-PCR. MiXCR was run by TCRdb on the multiplex PCR reads, yielding one entry per CDR3 protein. Of approximately 400,000 distinct CDR3 sequences listed, around 38% are singletons. What was sequenced was glioma tissue, nonneoplastic brain tissue, or PBMCs (not recorded which). This chain links TRBV20-1 with TRBJ2-7; maybe TRBD2 (7 bases). This sequence originates from a human donor with low-grade glioma or glioblastoma, undergoing nonglioma brain surgery, or in good health (not recorded which). The chain's CDR3 is CSAREGGTLGEQYF. DNA of the CDR3: TGCAGTGCTAGAGAGGGAGGGACATTAGGCGAGCAGTACTTC.